These 9 T cell receptor beta chains came from one sample sequenced in a study of OX40 agonist ivuxolimab in advanced cancers. The library was built by means of the immunoSEQ multiplex PCR assay. What TCRdb holds here is the immuneACCESS table cut down to in-frame rearrangements. Part of the clones is not present; checked against another copy, under half of the missing clones reflect an unresolved V gene, and the others are unexplained. For this sample the table gives 25,000 to 30,000 clones, of which 80% to 95% were detected only once. The ten largest clones add up to roughly 10% of the sample. The sequences come from CD4+ or CD8+ T cells sorted from blood, collected in a trial of the OX40 agonist ivuxolimab. Every receptor here comes from an adult with an advanced solid tumor such as melanoma, head and neck, liver or kidney cancer.

V is TRBV5-6 and J is TRBJ2-1; D tentatively fits TRBD1 or TRBD2 (5 bases each). This CDR3 region has 15 residues. The V end was cut by 4 bases, the J end by 8 bases, with 19 bases between. The germline gives CDR1 SGHDT, CDR2 YYEEEE. CDR3: CASSPGPIVSDEQFF. The CDR3 nucleotides read TGTGCCAGCAGCCCGGGACCCATTGTTTCCGATGAGCAGTTCTTC.

The genes are TRBV13 and TRBJ2-7; D remains ambiguous. The V and J ends lost 3 bases and 7 bases respectively, with 1 base between them. This CDR3 comprises 9 residues. Germline V gene sequence: CDR1 PRHDT, CDR2 FYEKMQ (reference sequence). CDR3 coding DNA: TGTGCCAGCAGCTTGGAGCAGTACTTC. Translation: CASSLEQYF.

The count of this clone is one. This chain uses TRBV11-2 with TRBJ2-1; 12 bases agree with TRBD2. Per the germline V gene, CDR1 is SGHAT and CDR2 is FQNNGV. This CDR3 is built from 17 residues. With V trimmed by 5 bases and J by 0 bases, 5 bases remained unmatched. The CDR3 is CASSPRLAGDSYNEQFF. CDR3 sequence (DNA): TGTGCCAGCAGCCCGCGACTAGCGGGGGACTCCTACAATGAGCAGTTCTTC.

This chain connects TRBV18 to TRBJ2-3; D remains ambiguous. From germline, CDR1 is KGHSH and CDR2 LQKENI. The CDR3 runs to 12 residues. Deletions cut 4 bases from V and 0 bases from J, with 2 bases between. The CDR3 is CASSLSTDTQYF. Here the CDR3 DNA reads TGTGCCAGCTCACTGAGCACAGATACGCAGTATTTT.

The CDR3 region is CASSDNMVGTAYGYTF. The DNA for the CDR3 is TGTGCCAGCAGTGACAATATGGTCGGGACAGCATATGGCTACACCTTC. V and J are TRBV25-1 and TRBJ1-2; 7 bases align to TRBD1. CDR3 size: 16 residues. Germline V gene sequence: CDR1 MGHDK, CDR2 SYGVNS. V lost 3 bases to trimming and J lost 5 bases; unmatched junction nucleotides: 12.

The rearrangement uses TRBV19 and TRBJ1-2; 9 nucleotides align to TRBD1. Per germline, CDR1 LNHDA and CDR2 SQIVND (reference sequence). This CDR3 has 15 residues. J was trimmed by 2 bases and V by 6 bases; bases with no gene match: 7. In DNA, the CDR3 is TGTGCCAGTAGGAGGGACAGGGCGATAAACTATGGCTACACCTTC. This gives the protein CASRRDRAINYGYTF.

Comments on this clone: Its ends do not fully match the called genes, so a read error is possible. The chain carries TRBV19 and TRBJ2-7; 7 bases match TRBD2. Germline lookup yields CDR1 LNHDA and CDR2 SQIVND (reference sequence). The CDR3 is 14 residues long. The CDR3 spells CASGIGGSAYEQYF. In DNA form, the CDR3 reads TGTGCCAGTGGTATCGGCGGGAGTGCCTACGAGCAGTACTTC.

This sequence joins TRBV13 and TRBJ2-3, with D tentatively TRBD2 (5 bases). This CDR3 has 12 residues. The V and J ends lost 3 bases and 5 bases respectively, with 6 bases between them. Germline V lookup: CDR1 PRHDT, CDR2 FYEKMQ (reference sequence). This CDR3 is CASSFRGDTQYF. DNA of the CDR3: TGTGCCAGCAGCTTTCGGGGAGATACGCAGTATTTT.

A word on this clone: At one boundary the junction diverges from the germline segment, which might be a read error. The V and J genes are TRBV10-3 and TRBJ1-1; 7 bases are a match to TRBD1. CDR1 and CDR2 from the germline V gene are ENHRY and SYGVKD. CDR3 size: 14 residues. The CDR3 loop reads CASSEGGGNTEAFF. The CDR3 nucleotides are TGTGCCAGCAGTGAAGGGGGCGGGAACACTGAAGCTTTCTTT.